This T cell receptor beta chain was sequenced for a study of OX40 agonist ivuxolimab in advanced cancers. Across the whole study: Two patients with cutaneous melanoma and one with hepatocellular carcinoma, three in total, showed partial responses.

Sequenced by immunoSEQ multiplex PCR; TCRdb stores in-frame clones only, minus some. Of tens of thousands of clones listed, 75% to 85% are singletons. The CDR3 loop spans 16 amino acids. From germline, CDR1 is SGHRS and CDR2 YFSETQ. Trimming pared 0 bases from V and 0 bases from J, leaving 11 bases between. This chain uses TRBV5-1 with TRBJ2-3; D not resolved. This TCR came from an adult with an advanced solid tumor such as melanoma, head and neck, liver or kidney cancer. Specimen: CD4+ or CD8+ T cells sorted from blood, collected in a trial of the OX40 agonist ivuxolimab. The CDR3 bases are TGCGCCAGCAGCTTGGCCTTACGCGGCAGCACAGATACGCAGTATTTT. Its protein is CASSLALRGSTDTQYF.